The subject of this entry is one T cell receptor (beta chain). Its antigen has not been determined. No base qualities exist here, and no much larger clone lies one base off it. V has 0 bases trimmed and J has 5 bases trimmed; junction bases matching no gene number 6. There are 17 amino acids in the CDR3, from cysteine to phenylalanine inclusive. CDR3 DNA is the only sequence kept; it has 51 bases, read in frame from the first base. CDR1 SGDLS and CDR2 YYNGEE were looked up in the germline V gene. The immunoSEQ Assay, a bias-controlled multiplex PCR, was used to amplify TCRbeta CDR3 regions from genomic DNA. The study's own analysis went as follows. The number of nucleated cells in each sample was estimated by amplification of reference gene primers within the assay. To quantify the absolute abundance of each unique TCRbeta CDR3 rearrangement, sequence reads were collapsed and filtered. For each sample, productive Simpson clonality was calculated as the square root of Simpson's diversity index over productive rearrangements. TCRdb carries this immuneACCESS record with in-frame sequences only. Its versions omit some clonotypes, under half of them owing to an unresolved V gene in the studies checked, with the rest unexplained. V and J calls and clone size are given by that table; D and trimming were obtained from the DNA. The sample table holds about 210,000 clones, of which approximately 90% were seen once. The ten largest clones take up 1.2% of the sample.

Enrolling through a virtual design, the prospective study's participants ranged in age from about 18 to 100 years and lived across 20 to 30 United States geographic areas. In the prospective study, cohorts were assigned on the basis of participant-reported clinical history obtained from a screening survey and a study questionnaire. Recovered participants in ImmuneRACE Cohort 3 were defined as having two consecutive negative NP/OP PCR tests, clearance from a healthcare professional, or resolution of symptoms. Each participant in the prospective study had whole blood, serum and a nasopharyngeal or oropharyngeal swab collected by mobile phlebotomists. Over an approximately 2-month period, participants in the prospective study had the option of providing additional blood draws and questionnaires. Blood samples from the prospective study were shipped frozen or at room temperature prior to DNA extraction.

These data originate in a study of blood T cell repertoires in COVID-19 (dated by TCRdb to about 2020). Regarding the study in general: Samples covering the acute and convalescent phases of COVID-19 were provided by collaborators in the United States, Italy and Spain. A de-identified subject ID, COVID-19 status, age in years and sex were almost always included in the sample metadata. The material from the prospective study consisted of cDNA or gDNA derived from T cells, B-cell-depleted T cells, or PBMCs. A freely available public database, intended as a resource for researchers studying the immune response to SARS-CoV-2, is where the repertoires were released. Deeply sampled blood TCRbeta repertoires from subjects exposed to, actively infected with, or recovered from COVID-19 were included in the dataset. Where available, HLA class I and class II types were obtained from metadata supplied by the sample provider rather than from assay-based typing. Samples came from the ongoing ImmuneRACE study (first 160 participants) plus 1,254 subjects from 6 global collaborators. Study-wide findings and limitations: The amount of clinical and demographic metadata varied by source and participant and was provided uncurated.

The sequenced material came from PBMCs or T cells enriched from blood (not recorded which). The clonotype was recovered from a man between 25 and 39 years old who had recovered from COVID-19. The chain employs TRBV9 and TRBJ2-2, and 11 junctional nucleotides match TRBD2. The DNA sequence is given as TGTGCCAGCAGCGTAGCTTTGGCTAGCGGGGGGACCGGGGAGCTGTTTTTT. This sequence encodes CASSVALASGGTGELFF.